Below are 11 T cell receptor beta chains sequenced from a single sample in a study of blood T cell repertoires in COVID-19. The table came from immunoSEQ multiplex PCR; TCRdb's copy has only in-frame clones and leaves some out. Of more than 150,000 clones in the sample, 78% were seen once. Sequenced input: peripheral blood. Receptors originate from a woman at least 80 years old with acute or convalescent COVID-19.

This clone was counted once. The CDR3 loop reads CASSNRRGLYNEQFF. The CDR3 DNA reads as TGTGCCAGCTCAAACAGGAGGGGGCTATACAATGAGCAGTTCTTC. This sequence joins TRBV6-5 and TRBJ2-1; the D gene is possibly TRBD1 (7 bases). The germline CDR1 and CDR2 sequences are MNHEY and SVGAGI. This CDR3 is built from 15 residues. Trimming removed 8 bases at V and 4 bases at J, with 18 bases between.

J is TRBJ2-1 and V is TRBV12-3 or TRBV12-4, with 7 bases matching TRBD2. The V segment lost 4 bases and the J segment 12 bases; nucleotides outside the gene matches: 3. The CDR3 is 11 amino acids. CDR3 sequence: CASSSGRGQFF. The CDR3 nucleotides are TGTGCCAGCAGTTCGGGGAGGGGGCAGTTCTTC.

V and J are TRBV5-1 and TRBJ2-1, with D tentatively TRBD1 (6 bases). The ends were cut back, 2 bases at V and 4 bases at J, with 13 bases in the middle. Germline values: CDR1 SGHRS, CDR2 YFSETQ. CDR3 length: 15 residues. Here the CDR3 DNA reads TGCGCCAGCAGCTTCGGGCAGGGGCCTTACAATGAGCAGTTCTTC. As protein: CASSFGQGPYNEQFF.

Notes on this clone: The junction does not match germline at one end; this may be a read error. The chain carries TRBV6-5 and TRBJ2-7; TRBD2 matches 11 bases. The length of the CDR3 is 16 residues. The germline V gene has CDR1 MNHEY and CDR2 SVGAGI. CDR3 nucleotides: TGTGCCGGCAGTTACTCGGTAGCGGGAGGGATCTACGAGCAGTACTTC. Protein sequence: CAGSYSVAGGIYEQYF.

The chain carries TRBV6-1 and TRBJ1-2; 7 bases fit TRBD1. Germline V CDR1 and CDR2: MNHNS, SASEGT. The V segment lost 2 bases and the J segment 7 bases; nucleotides outside the gene matches: 13. The length of the CDR3 is 16 residues. CDR3 DNA sequence: TGTGCCAGCAGTGAATCGACAGGGAGAGCTTCGGCTGGCTACACCTTC. It codes for CASSESTGRASAGYTF.

V is TRBV28 and J is TRBJ2-7; D is uncertain. The germline V gene has CDR1 MDHEN and CDR2 SYDVKM. The length of the CDR3 is 11 residues. Trimming took 6 bases from V and 6 from J, leaving 9 bases between them. The CDR3, as DNA: TGTGCCAGCAGCGCCTCGGGCGAGCAGTACTTC. The encoded protein is CASSASGEQYF. Drawing the rest from reference TRBV28 and TRBJ2-7, the complete variable domain is DVKVTQSSRYLVKRTGEKVFLECVQDMDHENMFWYRQDPGLGLRLIYFSYDVKMKEKGDIPEGYSVSREKKERFSLILESASTNQTSMYLCASSASGEQYFGPGTRLTVT.

The chain carries TRBV7-2 and TRBJ2-2, with 8 bases aligning to TRBD2. CDR1 and CDR2 (germline): SGHTA, FQGNSA. V dropped 5 bases and J dropped 6; count of bases not matched to a gene: 8. The CDR3 is made up of 15 amino acids. Written as DNA, the CDR3 is TGTGCCAGCAGCGGAGCGGGGGTGGTCTCCGGGGAGCTGTTTTTT. This codes for CASSGAGVVSGELFF.

Details on this clone: Just one base apart from a much larger clone, this may be a read error. The chain joins TRBV6-5 to TRBJ2-7; TRBD2 matches 10 bases. The germline gives CDR1 MNHEY, CDR2 SVGAGI. V trimming: 5 bases; J trimming: 5 bases; junction bases outside the gene matches: 3. CDR3 length equals 13 residues. DNA of the CDR3: TGTGCCAGCAGTCCTAGCGGGAGCGACGAGCAGTACTTC. It yields the protein CASSPSGSDEQYF.

The chain uses TRBV6-6 and TRBJ2-1; 10 bases are shared with TRBD2. This CDR3 is built from 15 residues. The J segment lost 7 bases and the V segment lost 7 bases, leaving 10 bases of the junction unmatched. Germline CDR1 reads MNHNY; CDR2 reads SVGAGI (reference sequence). CDR3 sequence (DNA): TGTGCCAGCACTCGAGTAGCGGGAGGCGGGAATGAGCAGTTCTTC. Its translation is CASTRVAGGGNEQFF.

The chain joins TRBV28 to TRBJ1-2; TRBD1 might be the D (5 bases). The CDR3 runs to 16 residues. Germline-derived CDR1 and CDR2 are MDHEN and SYDVKM. The germline V and J ends were trimmed by 5 bases and 0 bases, with 16 bases remaining between them. The chain's CDR3 is CASSTTGGGANYGYTF. For the CDR3, the DNA is TGTGCCAGCAGTACCACCGGGGGGGGTGCTAACTATGGCTACACCTTC.

The chain has TRBV6-5 and TRBJ2-7; 8 nucleotides match TRBD1. CDR3 size: 14 residues. Trimming at V came to 5 bases and at J to 3 bases, leaving 6 bases not matched to a gene. CDR1 and CDR2 from the germline V gene are MNHEY and SVGAGI. DNA of the CDR3: TGTGCCAGCAGTCTTGGACAGGGCAACTACGAGCAGTACTTC. Translating gives CASSLGQGNYEQYF.